One sample yielded the 21 T cell receptor beta chains listed below, sequenced in a study of blood T cell repertoires in COVID-19. Assay used: immunoSEQ multiplex PCR; TCRdb lists only in-frame clones, some missing. Among 120,000 to 150,000 clones listed, 70% to 90% were seen once. The specimen sequenced was peripheral blood. The receptors originated from a woman in her fifties or sixties with COVID-19, enrolled during active disease.

The chain combines TRBV19 with TRBJ2-3; TRBD2 matches 13 bases. Germline CDR1 LNHDA, CDR2 SQIVND (reference sequence). Trimming removed 0 bases from V and 6 bases from J; junction bases left unmatched: 6. This CDR3 has 17 residues. CDR3 protein: CASSIDGTSGEQDTQYF. The CDR3 DNA follows: TGTGCCAGTAGTATAGATGGGACTAGCGGGGAGCAGGATACGCAGTATTTT.

This clone was detected only once. The chain has TRBV23-1 and TRBJ1-6, with 12 bases lining up with TRBD1. TRBV23-1 is sorted into the ORF group, with uncertain function. V was clipped by 8 bases and J by 0 bases; unmatched bases: 17. The CDR3 has 21 amino acids. DNA for the CDR3: TGCGCCAGCGGACCCAACTTACCGGGACAGGGGGCCGGCTCCTATAATTCACCCCTCCACTTT. Translation: CASGPNLPGQGAGSYNSPLHF.

The chain's CDR3 is CASSDGGGDTEAFF. The CDR3 nucleotides are TGTGCCAGCAGTGACGGGGGTGGGGACACTGAAGCTTTCTTT. The J gene is TRBJ1-1, the V gene TRBV6-1, with D possibly matching TRBD1 (5 bases). CDR3 length: 14 amino acids. Trimming cost V 3 bases and J 3 bases, with 11 bases left between them. The germline V gene encodes CDR1 MNHNS and CDR2 SASEGT.

The gene calls are TRBV29-1 and TRBJ1-2, with 8 nucleotides matching TRBD1. Trimming took 4 bases from V and 4 from J; bases not matched to a gene: 14. The CDR3 runs 16 residues. CDR1 SQVTM and CDR2 ANQGSEA come from the germline V gene. CDR3 loop: CSVASRPDRERYGYTF. CDR3 DNA sequence: TGCAGCGTTGCTTCCAGGCCGGACAGGGAACGCTATGGCTACACCTTC.

The rearrangement links TRBV11-2 to TRBJ2-5; weak D call: TRBD1 (6 bases). V was trimmed by 7 bases and J by 1 base, leaving 16 bases between them. This CDR3 is built from 15 residues. Germline CDR1 is SGHAT and CDR2 is FQNNGV. The CDR3 here is CASIKQGGSQETQYF. The CDR3, as DNA: TGTGCCAGCATTAAACAGGGCGGGTCCCAAGAGACCCAGTACTTC.

This sequence joins TRBV9 and TRBJ2-1, with D possibly being TRBD2 (6 bases). The CDR3 is 14 amino acids. The V gene lost 0 bases and the J gene lost 7 bases, with 11 bases spanning the gap. Germline values: CDR1 SGDLS, CDR2 YYNGEE. The CDR3 coding sequence is TGTGCCAGCAGCGTAGAGGTTGCGGGGAATGAGCAGTTCTTC. Amino acid sequence: CASSVEVAGNEQFF.

This clone has only one observation. The chain carries TRBV6-6 and TRBJ2-7; 7 bases map to TRBD1. This CDR3 has 14 amino acids. Germline-derived CDR1 and CDR2 are MNHNY and SVGAGI (reference sequence). J was trimmed by 2 bases and V by 5 bases; bases with no gene match: 6. This CDR3 reads CASSNQRGPYEQYF. As DNA, the CDR3 is TGTGCCAGCAGTAACCAAAGGGGGCCCTACGAGCAGTACTTC.

A few counts support this clone. This sequence joins TRBV10-3 and TRBJ2-2; TRBD1 matches 8 bases. In germline, CDR1 is ENHRY, CDR2 SYGVKD. The CDR3 covers 14 residues. The CDR3 protein is CGTTTGANTGELFF. CDR3 nucleotides: TGTGGAACCACGACAGGGGCGAACACCGGGGAGCTGTTTTTT.

The V call is TRBV4-1, the J call TRBJ1-5; TRBD1 might be the D (5 bases). V dropped 0 bases and J dropped 6 bases, with 15 bases sitting between them. Germline loops: CDR1 MGHRA, CDR2 YSYEKL. This CDR3 has 16 amino acids. CDR3 DNA: TGCGCCAGCAGCCAAGATTGGGCAGGGCGGTTTCAGCCCCAGCATTTT. Amino acid sequence: CASSQDWAGRFQPQHF.

The genes are TRBV2 and TRBJ2-5, with 12 bases matching TRBD2. Trimming removed 6 bases from V and 4 bases from J; junction bases left unmatched: 12. The CDR3 loop spans 17 amino acids. Germline assignment: CDR1 SNHLY and CDR2 FYNNEI. The CDR3: CASRYPSGGALLETQYF. CDR3 in DNA: TGTGCCAGCAGATATCCTAGCGGGGGGGCGTTGTTAGAGACCCAGTACTTC.

This chain joins TRBV6-4 and TRBJ2-3, with D possibly being TRBD2 (6 bases). Looked up from germline, CDR1 is MRHNA and CDR2 is SNTAGT. This CDR3 is built from 15 residues. Trimming left V 6 bases short and J 0 bases short, with 13 bases between. The CDR3 spells CASRTGLVSTDTQYF. The DNA of the CDR3 is TGTGCCAGCAGAACGGGACTGGTGAGCACAGATACGCAGTATTTT.

J is TRBJ1-2 and V is TRBV12-3 or TRBV12-4, with 7 bases fitting TRBD1. V lost 6 bases, J lost 2 bases, and 3 bases stayed unmatched. The CDR3 spans 13 residues. The CDR3 spells CASSGDSNYGYTF. CDR3 sequence (DNA): TGTGCCAGCAGCGGGGACAGCAACTATGGCTACACCTTC.

This chain links TRBV15 with TRBJ2-4; tentative D call: TRBD1 (6 bases). The CDR3 loop spans 19 amino acids. Trimming took off 0 bases at V and 0 bases at J, with 18 bases between the two ends. Germline assignment: CDR1 LNHNV and CDR2 YYDKDF (reference sequence). DNA for the CDR3: TGTGCCACCAGCAGAGATGAGACCGGACAGTCTCTAGCCAAAAACATTCAGTACTTC. Encoded protein: CATSRDETGQSLAKNIQYF.

V gene TRBV3-1 (or the pseudogene TRBV3-2) combines with J gene TRBJ1-1, with D uncertain. The V gene's germline CDR1 is LGHDT and CDR2 YNNKEL (reference sequence). This CDR3 has 13 amino acids. Trimming took 1 base from V and 1 from J, leaving 4 bases between them. The DNA of the CDR3 is TGTGCCAGCAGCCAAGTGCGGAACACTGAAGCTTTCTTT. Residues: CASSQVRNTEAFF.

The chain joins TRBV7-8 to TRBJ2-2; TRBD2 matches 7 bases. CDR3 size: 15 residues. V dropped 5 bases and J dropped 1; count of bases not matched to a gene: 4. CDR1 SGHVS and CDR2 FQNEAQ come from the germline V gene. The CDR3 region has the DNA TGTGCCAGCAGCCGGACTAGAGGGAACACCGGGGAGCTGTTTTTT. Its protein product is CASSRTRGNTGELFF.

In this sample, this clone turned up a few times. The chain combines TRBV5-1 with TRBJ2-7; TRBD1 aligns across 7 bases. Losses at the gene ends were 3 bases for V and 0 bases for J; bases not matched to a gene: 6. Per germline, CDR1 SGHRS and CDR2 YFSETQ. The CDR3 has 15 amino acids. Here the CDR3 DNA reads TGCGCCAGCAGCTCGGGGACAGCTATCTCCTACGAGCAGTACTTC. Its protein is CASSSGTAISYEQYF.

V gene TRBV3-1 (or the pseudogene TRBV3-2) combines with J gene TRBJ1-1, with 7 bases identical to TRBD1. The CDR3 covers 15 residues. CDR1 and CDR2 from the germline V gene are LGHDT and YNNKEL (reference sequence). Trimming cost V 6 bases and J 0 bases; bases outside gene matches: 7. The chain's CDR3 is CASSVGTVMNTEAFF. The CDR3 DNA follows: TGTGCCAGCAGTGTCGGGACAGTCATGAACACTGAAGCTTTCTTT.

The chain has TRBV7-6 and TRBJ2-7; 12 nucleotides agree with TRBD2. This CDR3 is 17 amino acids long. The V gene's germline CDR1 is SGHVS and CDR2 FNYEAQ. V shed 1 base, J shed 5 bases, and the junction held 9 bases outside the gene matches. The CDR3 DNA reads TGTGCCAGCAGCTTAGTCCCTAGCGGGGGGGCTCGCCACGAGCAGTACTTC. Translation gives CASSLVPSGGARHEQYF.

The chain carries TRBV19 and TRBJ2-7; 7 bases are a match to TRBD2. J lost 1 base, V lost 5 bases, and 5 bases had no gene match. The CDR3 has 14 amino acids. Germline values: CDR1 LNHDA, CDR2 SQIVND (reference sequence). CDR3 amino acids: CASSGVSGSYEQYF. The CDR3, as DNA: TGTGCCAGTAGTGGGGTTAGCGGGTCCTACGAGCAGTACTTC.

V is TRBV6-2 or TRBV6-3 and J is TRBJ2-7; no clear D gene. The CDR3 length is 11 residues. From germline, CDR1 is MNHEY and CDR2 SVGEGT. Trimming took 4 bases from V and 4 from J, leaving 5 bases between them. The CDR3 region is CASSSFYEQYF. In nucleotides, the CDR3 is TGTGCCAGCAGTTCATTTTACGAGCAGTACTTC.

The rearrangement links TRBV5-1 to TRBJ1-6; the match to TRBD1 covers 12 bases. V shed 4 bases, J shed 10 bases, and the junction held 12 bases outside the gene matches. Per germline, CDR1 SGHRS and CDR2 YFSETQ. This CDR3 is 17 amino acids long. CDR3: CASSPEGQGAFGSPLHF. The DNA for the CDR3 is TGCGCCAGCAGCCCGGAGGGACAGGGGGCCTTCGGGTCACCCCTCCACTTT.